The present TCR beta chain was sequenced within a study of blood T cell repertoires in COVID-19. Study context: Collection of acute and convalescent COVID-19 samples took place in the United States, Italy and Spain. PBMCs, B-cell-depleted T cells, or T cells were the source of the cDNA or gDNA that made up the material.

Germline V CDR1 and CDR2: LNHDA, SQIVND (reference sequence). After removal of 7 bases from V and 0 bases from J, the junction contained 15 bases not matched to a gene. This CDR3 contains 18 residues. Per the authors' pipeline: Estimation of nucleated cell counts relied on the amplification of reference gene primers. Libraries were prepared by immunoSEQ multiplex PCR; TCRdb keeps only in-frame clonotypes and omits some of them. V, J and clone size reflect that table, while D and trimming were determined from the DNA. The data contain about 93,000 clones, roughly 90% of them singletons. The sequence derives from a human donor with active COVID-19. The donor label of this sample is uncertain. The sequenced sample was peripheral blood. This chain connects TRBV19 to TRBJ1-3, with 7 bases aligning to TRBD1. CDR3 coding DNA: TGTGCCAGTATGATCAGGGGGACAGCTCTCCGCTCTGGAAACACCATATATTTT. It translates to CASMIRGTALRSGNTIYF. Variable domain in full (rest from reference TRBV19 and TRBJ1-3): DGGITQSPKYLFRKEGQNVTLSCEQNLNHDAMYWYRQDPGQGLRLIYYSQIVNDFQKGDIAEGYSVSREKKESFPLTVTSAQKNPTAFYLCASMIRGTALRSGNTIYFGEGSWLTVV.